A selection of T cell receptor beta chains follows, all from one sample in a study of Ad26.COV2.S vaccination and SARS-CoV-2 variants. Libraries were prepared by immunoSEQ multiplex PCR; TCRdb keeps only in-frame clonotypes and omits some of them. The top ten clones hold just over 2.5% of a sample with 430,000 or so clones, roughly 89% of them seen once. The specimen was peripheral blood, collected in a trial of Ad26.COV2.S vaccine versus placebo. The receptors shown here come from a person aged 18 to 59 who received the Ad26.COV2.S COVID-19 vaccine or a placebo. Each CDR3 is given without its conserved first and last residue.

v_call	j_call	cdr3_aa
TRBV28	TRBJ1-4	ASNGPGDAREKLF
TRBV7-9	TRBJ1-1	ASSLESGVTEAF
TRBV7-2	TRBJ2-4	ASSLVTTWAKNIQY
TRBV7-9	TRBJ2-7	ASSLAPWDRGLGEQY
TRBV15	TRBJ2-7	ATSRDLPGEQY
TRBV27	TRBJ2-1	ASRQGGSYNEQF
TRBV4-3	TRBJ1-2	ASSQRGGYGYT
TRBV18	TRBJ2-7	ASSSGLSYEQY
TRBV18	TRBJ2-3	ASSQDRPPDTQY
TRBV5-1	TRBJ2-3	ASSPLLAGAAASTDTQY
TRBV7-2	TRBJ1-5	ASSRDRAPLWPQH